This TCR beta chain was retrieved from a study of molecular identifiers for immune sequencing clone quantification. Sorting isolated naive CD8 T cells as CD8+CD4-CCR7+CD45RA+ events. In germline, CDR1 is SGHAT, CDR2 FQDESV (reference sequence). The CDR3 has 10 amino acids. Trimming took off 7 bases at V and 9 bases at J, with 9 bases between the two ends. TCRdb reprocessed the PCR reads via MiXCR and lists one record per CDR3 protein. The sample yields hundreds of thousands of distinct CDR3 sequences, about 25% seen once. Details on this clonotype: This may stem from a read error, because a much larger clone lies one nucleotide away.

The receptor was derived from a human donor in good health. Some libraries in this study had Jurkat cell RNA spiked in. Sequencing was done on a sample of naive CD8+ T cells from blood, with Jurkat cell RNA spiked in. Regarding subset: FACS-sorted CD8+CD4-CCR7+CD45RA+ naive T cells. The chain uses TRBV11-1 and TRBJ2-5; a possible D gene is TRBD1 (5 bases). The CDR3 DNA reads TGTGCCAGCAACTTGGGGCCCCAGTACTTC. It is translated as CASNLGPQYF.